Below, 13 T cell receptor beta chains from the same sample are listed, as sequenced in a study of T-cell memory formation after mild COVID-19. MiXCR, applied by TCRdb to the 5' RACE reads, yields one record per CDR3 protein. The data contain some 150,000 distinct CDR3 sequences, around 15% of them singletons. Sequencing was performed on PBMCs or a T cell subset sorted from them (not recorded which). The receptors come from an adult woman who had mild COVID-19 (a few samples of this study predate the infection). Cell type and time point are not known.

This clonotype turned up a few times. V is TRBV5-1 and J is TRBJ2-3, with D perhaps assigned TRBD1 or TRBD2 (5 bases each). This CDR3 comprises 18 residues. Trimming left V 0 bases short and J 10 bases short, with 27 bases between. Germline CDR1 reads SGHRS; CDR2 reads YFSETQ. The CDR3 protein is CASSLAGGTDPQINSQYF. The DNA for the CDR3 is TGCGCCAGCAGCTTGGCCGGTGGGACGGACCCACAGATAAATTCGCAGTATTTT.

The V gene is TRBV5-6, the J gene TRBJ2-3, with 8 nucleotides matching TRBD1. The trim removed 4 bases at V and 3 bases at J, leaving 7 bases unmatched. Germline V gives CDR1 SGHDT, CDR2 YYEEEE. CDR3 size: 15 residues. The CDR3 nucleotides are TGTGCCAGCAGCGGAGGACAGGGAAAGACAGATACGCAGTATTTT. Protein product: CASSGGQGKTDTQYF.

The table lists this clonotype with a few counts. The J gene is TRBJ1-4, the V gene TRBV5-1, with D perhaps TRBD1 (5 bases). This CDR3 is built from 16 residues. V lost 4 bases and J 4 bases, leaving 17 bases between the germline ends. CDR1 and CDR2 from the germline V gene are SGHRS and YFSETQ. The CDR3 loop reads CASSPDLGGDNEKLFF. The CDR3 DNA sequence: TGCGCCAGCAGCCCAGACCTTGGAGGGGATAATGAAAAACTGTTTTTT.

The J gene is TRBJ1-1, the V gene TRBV19; D unclear. Germline CDR1 LNHDA, CDR2 SQIVND (reference sequence). This CDR3 has 14 amino acids. The V and J ends lost 1 base and 0 bases respectively, with 6 bases between them. CDR3 bases: TGTGCCAGTAGTATAGGGTTCATGAACACTGAAGCTTTCTTT. This encodes CASSIGFMNTEAFF.

This clonotype was recorded only once. The CDR3 DNA sequence: TGTGCCAGCAGTTTCGATTCGGGGGACTTCCAAGAGACCCAGTACTTC. Translated: CASSFDSGDFQETQYF. The chain carries TRBV6-2 or TRBV6-3 and TRBJ2-5, with D perhaps TRBD2 (6 bases). This CDR3 comprises 16 residues. From germline, CDR1 is MNHEY and CDR2 SVGEGT. The V end was cut by 4 bases, the J end by 1 base, with 16 bases between.

The rearrangement links TRBV13 to TRBJ2-1; D is tentatively TRBD1 or TRBD2 (5 bases each). From germline, CDR1 is PRHDT and CDR2 FYEKMQ (reference sequence). The CDR3 runs to 11 residues. V gave up 5 bases and J gave up 16 bases, with 15 bases separating them. The DNA for the CDR3 is TGTGCCAGCAGCGACCGGGACCAGGTTTTCTTC. Amino acids: CASSDRDQVFF.

The chain recombines TRBV9 with TRBJ2-7, with D possibly being TRBD2 (5 bases). Trimming cost V 0 bases and J 5 bases, with 18 bases left between them. The CDR3 contains 16 residues. Germline V gives CDR1 SGDLS, CDR2 YYNGEE. CDR3 amino acids: CASSVVPAVNDNEQYF. The CDR3 DNA reads as TGTGCCAGCAGCGTAGTCCCAGCGGTCAACGATAACGAGCAGTACTTC.

The chain carries TRBV6-5 and TRBJ1-2, with D uncertain. V was clipped by 6 bases and J by 4 bases, with 9 bases between them. Germline assignment: CDR1 MNHEY and CDR2 SVGAGI. The CDR3 sequence is 12 residues long. DNA for the CDR3: TGTGCCAGCAGAAAATGGGCCTATGGCTACACCTTC. Residues: CASRKWAYGYTF.

This clonotype has only a few counts. This sequence joins TRBV5-6 and TRBJ2-7; 7 bases fit TRBD1. The trim removed 0 bases at V and 7 bases at J, leaving 7 bases unmatched. CDR1 and CDR2 from the germline V gene are SGHDT and YYEEEE. This CDR3 region has 14 residues. In DNA form, the CDR3 reads TGTGCCAGCAGCTTGGGGACAGGCCGTAGAGAGCAGTACTTC. Protein product: CASSLGTGRREQYF.

The genes are TRBV13 and TRBJ1-2; possible D gene TRBD1, 5 bases. Trimming took off 3 bases at V and 0 bases at J, with 11 bases between the two ends. Germline-derived CDR1 and CDR2 are PRHDT and FYEKMQ (reference sequence). The CDR3 is made up of 15 amino acids. CDR3 bases: TGTGCCAGCAGCTTGATGACAGTGACTAACTATGGCTACACCTTC. It translates to CASSLMTVTNYGYTF.

This chain links TRBV7-6 with TRBJ2-1, with 11 bases identical to TRBD2. J lost 5 bases, V lost 5 bases, and 5 bases had no gene match. Germline V gene lookup returns CDR1 SGHVS and CDR2 FNYEAQ. The CDR3 runs to 15 residues. The CDR3 region has the DNA TGTGCCAGCAGCGGGACTAGCGGTCTCAACAATGAGCAGTTCTTC. Protein: CASSGTSGLNNEQFF. The entire variable domain, with the rest obtained from reference TRBV7-6 and TRBJ2-1, is as follows: GAGVSQSPRYKVTKRGQDVALRCDPISGHVSLYWYRQALGQGPEFLTYFNYEAQQDKSGLPNDRFSAERPEGSISTLTIQRTEQRDSAMYRCASSGTSGLNNEQFFGPGTRLTVL.

The chain recombines TRBV20-1 with TRBJ2-7; 7 bases line up with TRBD1. Germline V CDR1 and CDR2: DFQATT, SNEGSKA (reference sequence). There are 13 residues in the CDR3. The V gene end was trimmed by 0 bases and the J gene end by 3 bases; junction bases not matched to a gene: 2. CDR3 amino acids: CSARDWDSYEQYF. CDR3 nucleotides: TGCAGTGCTAGAGATTGGGACAGCTACGAGCAGTACTTC.

The rearrangement uses TRBV4-2 and TRBJ2-7, with D possibly matching TRBD1 (6 bases). The germline V and J ends were trimmed by 3 bases and 1 base, with 10 bases remaining between them. CDR1 is LGHNA, CDR2 YNFKEQ, per germline. This CDR3 has 14 amino acids. CDR3 in amino acids: CASSHRTESYEQYF. CDR3 nucleotide sequence: TGTGCCAGCAGCCACAGGACAGAATCCTACGAGCAGTACTTC.